What follows is one TCR beta chain and its context. What it binds is unknown. Data came from immunoSEQ multiplex PCR; TCRdb stores just in-frame clones and leaves some out. The data hold roughly 64,000 clones, with 90% observed a single time. V gave up 3 bases and J gave up 3 bases, with 21 bases separating them. Germline CDR1 is MNHNS and CDR2 is SASEGT. The CDR3 has 17 amino acids. These data are taken from a study of graft-versus-host responses after intestinal transplantation. Overall study findings and caveats: Allografts from individuals with graft-donor T cell macrochimerism displayed high graft-versus-host to host-versus-graft clonal ratios.

The chain employs TRBV6-1 and TRBJ2-7, with D possibly being TRBD2 (6 bases). The receptor's source is a human donor who was the organ donor for an intestinal transplant. Sequencing was performed on unstimulated CD8+ T cells sorted from spleen or lymph node cells, taken before transplant. CDR3 sequence: CASSDLHEAQGLYEQYF. The DNA for the CDR3 is TGTGCCAGCAGTGACCTCCACGAAGCGCAGGGACTCTACGAGCAGTACTTC.